This T cell receptor (beta chain) was recorded in a study of T cell repertoires in cytomegalovirus infection. Study-wide context: In the study, CMV epitopes included recently identified HLA-C-restricted and well-studied HLA-B-restricted ones. Signatures in public TCR beta sequences pointed to both CMV infection and matching HLA type. Overall study findings and caveats: The ex vivo response was dominated by HLA-C-restricted CMV-specific TCR beta clonotypes. Adding up the frequency of public TCR beta families identified people who carried CMV plus the relevant HLA.

The table lists this clonotype with many counts. The target antigen is unknown. TCRdb re-called the reads through MiXCR, storing one row per CDR3 protein. The sample carries 35,000 to 55,000 distinct CDR3 sequences, about a fifth recorded once. The CDR3 contains 14 residues. The V gene lost 3 bases and the J gene lost 5 bases, with 14 bases spanning the gap. Germline values: CDR1 SGHRS, CDR2 YFSETQ. This chain connects TRBV5-1 to TRBJ1-2; the D is unclear. The source material was CD8+ T cells from cultured PBMCs, sampled from culture after CMV antigen stimulation. The clonotype originates from a human donor in good health (CMV status not recorded). Some clones in this sample may be carry-over from other donors' samples. The CDR3 spells CASSSEESAYGYTF. CDR3 DNA: TGCGCCAGCAGCTCAGAGGAGTCCGCGTATGGCTACACCTTC.